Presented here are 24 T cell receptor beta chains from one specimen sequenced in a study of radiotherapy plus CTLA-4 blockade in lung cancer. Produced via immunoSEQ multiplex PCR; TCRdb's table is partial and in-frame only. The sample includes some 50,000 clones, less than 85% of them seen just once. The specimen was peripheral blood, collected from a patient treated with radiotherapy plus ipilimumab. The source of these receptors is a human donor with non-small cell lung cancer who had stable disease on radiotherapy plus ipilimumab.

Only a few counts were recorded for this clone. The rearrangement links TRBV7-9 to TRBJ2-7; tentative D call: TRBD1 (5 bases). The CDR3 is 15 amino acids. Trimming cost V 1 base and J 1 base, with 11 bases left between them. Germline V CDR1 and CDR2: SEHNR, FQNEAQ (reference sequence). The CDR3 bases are TGTGCCAGCAGCTTAGGTGGGGCGCGGTCCTACGAGCAGTACTTC. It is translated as CASSLGGARSYEQYF.

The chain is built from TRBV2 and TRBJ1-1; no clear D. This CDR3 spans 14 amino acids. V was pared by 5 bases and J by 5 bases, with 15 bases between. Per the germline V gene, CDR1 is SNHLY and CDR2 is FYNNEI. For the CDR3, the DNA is TGTGCCAGCAGTAAGACATCGACGGGGACTGAAGCTTTCTTT. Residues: CASSKTSTGTEAFF.

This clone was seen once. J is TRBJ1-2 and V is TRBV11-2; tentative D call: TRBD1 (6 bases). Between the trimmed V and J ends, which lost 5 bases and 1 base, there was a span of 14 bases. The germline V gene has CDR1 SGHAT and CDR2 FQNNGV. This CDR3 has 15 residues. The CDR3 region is CASSHGRGLNYGYTF. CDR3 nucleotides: TGTGCCAGCAGCCACGGACGGGGGCTTAACTATGGCTACACCTTC. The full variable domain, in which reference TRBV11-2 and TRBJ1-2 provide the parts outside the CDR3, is EAGVAQSPRYKIIEKRQSVAFWCNPISGHATLYWYQQILGQGPKLLIQFQNNGVVDDSQLPKDRFSAERLKGVDSTLKIQPAKLEDSAVYLCASSHGRGLNYGYTFGSGTRLTVV.

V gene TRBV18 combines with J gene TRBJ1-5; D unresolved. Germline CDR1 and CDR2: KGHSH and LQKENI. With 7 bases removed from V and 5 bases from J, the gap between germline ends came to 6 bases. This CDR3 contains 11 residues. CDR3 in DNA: TGTGCCAGCTACGAAGATCAGCCCCAGCATTTT. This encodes CASYEDQPQHF.

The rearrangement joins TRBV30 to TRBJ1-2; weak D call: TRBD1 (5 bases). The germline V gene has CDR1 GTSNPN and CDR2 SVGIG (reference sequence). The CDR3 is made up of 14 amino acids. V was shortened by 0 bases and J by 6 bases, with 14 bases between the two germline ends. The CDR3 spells CAWSVRGVEHGYTF. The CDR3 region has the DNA TGTGCCTGGAGTGTACGGGGGGTGGAGCATGGCTACACCTTC. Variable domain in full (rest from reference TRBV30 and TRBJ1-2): SQTIHQWPATLVQPVGSPLSLECTVEGTSNPNLYWYRQAAGRGLQLLFYSVGIGQISSEVPQNLSASRPQDRQFILSSKKLLLSDSGFYLCAWSVRGVEHGYTFGSGTRLTVV.

CDR3 DNA sequence: TGTGCCAGCAGTTCCCTCCTGTCAGGGACAGGGGGCGACGAGACCCAGTACTTC. Translated: CASSSLLSGTGGDETQYF. The chain is built from TRBV27 and TRBJ2-5; TRBD1 agrees at 12 bases. The CDR3 covers 18 residues. CDR1 and CDR2 (germline): MNHEY, SMNVEV (reference sequence). After removal of 4 bases from V and 5 bases from J, the junction contained 14 bases not matched to a gene.

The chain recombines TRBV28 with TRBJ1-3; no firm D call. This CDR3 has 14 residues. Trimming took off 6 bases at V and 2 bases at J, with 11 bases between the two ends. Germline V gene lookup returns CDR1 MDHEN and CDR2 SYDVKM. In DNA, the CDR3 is TGTGCCAGCAGGGAGGGTGCGGCTGGAAACACCATATATTTT. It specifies CASREGAAGNTIYF.

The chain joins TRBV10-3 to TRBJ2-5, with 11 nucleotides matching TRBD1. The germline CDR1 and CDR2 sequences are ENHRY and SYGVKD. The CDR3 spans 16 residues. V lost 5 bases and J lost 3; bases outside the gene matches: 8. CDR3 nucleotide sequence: TGTGCCATCAGTAACCCCGGGACAGGGGGAAAAGAGACCCAGTACTTC. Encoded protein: CAISNPGTGGKETQYF.

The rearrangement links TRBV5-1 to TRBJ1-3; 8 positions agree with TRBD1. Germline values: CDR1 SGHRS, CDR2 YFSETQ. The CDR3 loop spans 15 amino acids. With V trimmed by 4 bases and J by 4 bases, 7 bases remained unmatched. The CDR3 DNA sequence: TGCGCCAGCAGCCGGACAGGGTCCGAGGGAAACACCATATATTTT. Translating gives CASSRTGSEGNTIYF. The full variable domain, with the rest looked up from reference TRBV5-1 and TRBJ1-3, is KAGVTQTPRYLIKTRGQQVTLSCSPISGHRSVSWYQQTPGQGLQFLFEYFSETQRNKGNFPGRFSGRQFSNSRSEMNVSTLELGDSALYLCASSRTGSEGNTIYFGEGSWLTVV.

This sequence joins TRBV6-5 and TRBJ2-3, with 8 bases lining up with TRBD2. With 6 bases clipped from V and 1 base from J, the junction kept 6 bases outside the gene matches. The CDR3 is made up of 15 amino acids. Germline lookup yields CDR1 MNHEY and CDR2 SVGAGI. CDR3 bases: TGTGCCAGCAGAAGAACTAGCGGCGGCACAGATACGCAGTATTTT. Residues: CASRRTSGGTDTQYF.

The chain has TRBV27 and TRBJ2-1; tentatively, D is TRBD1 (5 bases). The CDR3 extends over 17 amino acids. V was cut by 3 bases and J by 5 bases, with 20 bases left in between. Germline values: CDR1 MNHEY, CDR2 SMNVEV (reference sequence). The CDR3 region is CASSFDPGSGGHNEQFF. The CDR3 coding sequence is TGTGCCAGCAGTTTCGATCCAGGGTCAGGTGGACACAATGAGCAGTTCTTC.

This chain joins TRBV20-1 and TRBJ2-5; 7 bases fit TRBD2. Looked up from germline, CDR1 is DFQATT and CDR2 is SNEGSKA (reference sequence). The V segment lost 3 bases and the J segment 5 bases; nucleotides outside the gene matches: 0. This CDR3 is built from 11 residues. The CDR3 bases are TGCAGTGCTAGCGGGGGGGAGACCCAGTACTTC. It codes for CSASGGETQYF.

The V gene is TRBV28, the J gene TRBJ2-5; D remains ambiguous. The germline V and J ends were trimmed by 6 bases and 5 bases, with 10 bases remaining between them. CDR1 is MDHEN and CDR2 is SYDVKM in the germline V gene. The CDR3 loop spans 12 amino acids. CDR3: CASSPLRETQYF. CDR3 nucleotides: TGTGCCAGCAGCCCGCTTAGGGAGACCCAGTACTTC.

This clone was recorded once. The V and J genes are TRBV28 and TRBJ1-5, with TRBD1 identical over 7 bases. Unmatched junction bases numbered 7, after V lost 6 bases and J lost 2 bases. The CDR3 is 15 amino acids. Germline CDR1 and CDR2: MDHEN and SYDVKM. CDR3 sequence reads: CASRIQGNGNQPQHF. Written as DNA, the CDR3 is TGTGCCAGCAGGATACAGGGGAATGGCAATCAGCCCCAGCATTTT.

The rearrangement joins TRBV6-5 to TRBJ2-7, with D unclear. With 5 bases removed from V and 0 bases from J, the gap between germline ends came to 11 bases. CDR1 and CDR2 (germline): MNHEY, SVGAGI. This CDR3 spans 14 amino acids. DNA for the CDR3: TGTGCCAGCAGTGACCCTCCGAGCTCCTACGAGCAGTACGTC. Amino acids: CASSDPPSSYEQYV.

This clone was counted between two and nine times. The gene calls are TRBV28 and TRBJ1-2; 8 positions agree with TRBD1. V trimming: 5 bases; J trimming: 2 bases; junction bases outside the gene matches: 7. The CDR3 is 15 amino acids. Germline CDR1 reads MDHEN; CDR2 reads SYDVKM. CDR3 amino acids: CASSGRDRTNYGYTF. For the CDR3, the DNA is TGTGCCAGCAGTGGAAGGGACAGGACAAACTATGGCTACACCTTC.

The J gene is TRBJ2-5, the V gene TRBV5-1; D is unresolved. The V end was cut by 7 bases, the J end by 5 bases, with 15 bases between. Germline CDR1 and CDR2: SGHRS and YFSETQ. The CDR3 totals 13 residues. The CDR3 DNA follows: TGCGCCAGCCACCCGGGCGCTCAGGAGACCCAGTACTTC. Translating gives CASHPGAQETQYF.

Written as DNA, the CDR3 is TGTGCCAGCAGTTACTGGAAGGGCCTGAACACTGAAGCTTTCTTT. This translates into CASSYWKGLNTEAFF. The chain combines TRBV6-5 with TRBJ1-1; D not resolved. The V end lost 1 base, the J end lost 0 bases, and 9 bases lay between the germline ends. The germline V gene encodes CDR1 MNHEY and CDR2 SVGAGI. This CDR3 is built from 15 residues.

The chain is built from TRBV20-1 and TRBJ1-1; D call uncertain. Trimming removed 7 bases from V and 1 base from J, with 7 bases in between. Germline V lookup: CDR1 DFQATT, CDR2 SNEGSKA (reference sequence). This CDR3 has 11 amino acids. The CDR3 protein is CSVLGNTEAFF. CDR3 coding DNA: TGCAGTGTTCTTGGGAACACTGAAGCTTTCTTT.

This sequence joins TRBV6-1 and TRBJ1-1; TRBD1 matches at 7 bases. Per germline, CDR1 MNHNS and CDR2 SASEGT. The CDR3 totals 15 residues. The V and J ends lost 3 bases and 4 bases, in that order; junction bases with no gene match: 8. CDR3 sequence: CASSEGTALSTEAFF. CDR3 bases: TGTGCCAGCAGTGAGGGGACAGCCTTGAGCACTGAAGCTTTCTTT.

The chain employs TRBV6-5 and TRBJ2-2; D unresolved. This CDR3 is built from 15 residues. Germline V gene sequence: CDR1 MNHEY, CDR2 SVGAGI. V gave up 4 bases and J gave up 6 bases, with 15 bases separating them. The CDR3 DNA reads TGTGCCAGCAGTTCTTTAGCCCTGGGCTCCGGGGAGCTGTTTTTT. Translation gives CASSSLALGSGELFF.

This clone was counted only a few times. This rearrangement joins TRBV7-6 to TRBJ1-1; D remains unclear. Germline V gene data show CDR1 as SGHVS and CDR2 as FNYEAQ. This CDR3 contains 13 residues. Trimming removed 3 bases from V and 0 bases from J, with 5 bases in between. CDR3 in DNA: TGTGCCAGCAGCTTGGTAGTGAACACTGAAGCTTTCTTT. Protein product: CASSLVVNTEAFF. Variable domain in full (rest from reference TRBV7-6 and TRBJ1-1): GAGVSQSPRYKVTKRGQDVALRCDPISGHVSLYWYRQALGQGPEFLTYFNYEAQQDKSGLPNDRFSAERPEGSISTLTIQRTEQRDSAMYRCASSLVVNTEAFFGQGTRLTVV.

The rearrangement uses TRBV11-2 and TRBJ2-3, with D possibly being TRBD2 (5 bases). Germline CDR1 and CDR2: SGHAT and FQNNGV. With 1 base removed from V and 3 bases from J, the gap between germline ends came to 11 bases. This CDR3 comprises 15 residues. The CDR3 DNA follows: TGTGCCAGCAGCTTAGGTACCCCGGGGACAGATACGCAGTATTTT. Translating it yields CASSLGTPGTDTQYF.

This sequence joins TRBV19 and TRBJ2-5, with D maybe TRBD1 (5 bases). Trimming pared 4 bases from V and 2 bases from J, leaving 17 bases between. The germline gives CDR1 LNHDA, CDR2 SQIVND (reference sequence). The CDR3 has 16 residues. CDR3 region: CASSTSLKGRQETQYF. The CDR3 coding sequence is TGTGCCAGTAGTACCTCCCTGAAGGGGCGACAAGAGACCCAGTACTTC.